These T cell receptor beta chains were read from a single sample in a study of blood T cell repertoires in COVID-19. Sequencing used immunoSEQ multiplex PCR; TCRdb keeps in-frame clones, though not all of them. The data show about 140,000 clones, 65% to 80% seen once. Source material: peripheral blood. The receptor source for this set is a woman aged 60-75 years with acute or convalescent COVID-19. The CDR3 runs from the conserved cysteine through the conserved F or W. D genes are given only for firm matches. The size field is filled for only some rows; it gives once, few, many or a size class.

CDR3 DNA	CDR3 protein	D gene	V gene	J gene	clone size
TGTGCCACCCCCCCCGACAGGGTTAATTGCGAGCAGTACTTC	CATPPDRVNCEQYF	TRBD1	TRBV19	TRBJ2-7	NA
TGTGCCAGCAGCTTAGGAGTAGCCCAACGGGGAGAGACCCAGTACTTC	CASSLGVAQRGETQYF	NA	TRBV11-2	TRBJ2-5	NA
TGTGCCAGTAGTATAAAATCCGGACAGGGGACCGGGGAGCTGTTTTTT	CASSIKSGQGTGELFF	TRBD1	TRBV19	TRBJ2-2	NA
TGTGCCAGCAGCAGAAACAGAGACAGGGCCACCGGGGAGCTGTTTTTT	CASSRNRDRATGELFF	NA	TRBV21-1	TRBJ2-2	few
TGTGCCAGCAGCCCCCGGTGGCCGGGGGATGGCTACGAGCAGTACTTC	CASSPRWPGDGYEQYF	NA	TRBV14	TRBJ2-7	NA
TGTGCCAGCAGTTTACGGGACTTAGGATATCCCGGGGCCAACGTCCTGACTTTC	CASSLRDLGYPGANVLTF	NA	TRBV27	TRBJ2-6	NA
TGTGCCAGCAGCTTCTCGACTGGAACCAATGAGCAGTTCTTC	CASSFSTGTNEQFF	NA	TRBV11-3	TRBJ2-1	NA
TGTGCCAGCAGCTTAGCGACGCTAGCGTTCGGCAATGAGCAGTTCTTC	CASSLATLAFGNEQFF	NA	TRBV7-2	TRBJ2-1	NA
TGTGCCAGCAGCTCCAGGGGTGGGAGCAATCAGCCCCAGCATTTT	CASSSRGGSNQPQHF	NA	TRBV7-2	TRBJ1-5	NA
TGCGCCAGCAGCTCCGGACTAGCCCCCCTCGCGAACACCGGGGAGCTGTTTTTT	CASSSGLAPLANTGELFF	TRBD2	TRBV5-1	TRBJ2-2	once
TGTGCCAGCTCACCGTGGGACAGCCGGGGAATGAACACTGAAGCTTTCTTT	CASSPWDSRGMNTEAFF	TRBD1	TRBV18	TRBJ1-1	NA
TGCAGTGCTAGTTTAGGGGTTCAGCCCCAGCATTTT	CSASLGVQPQHF	NA	TRBV20-1	TRBJ1-5	NA
TGCAGCGAAGGACTAGCGGAAAATGAGCAGTTCTTC	CSEGLAENEQFF	TRBD2	TRBV29-1	TRBJ2-1	NA
TGTGCCAGTAGGCAGGGGGCGATTAACACAGATACGCAGTATTTT	CASRQGAINTDTQYF	TRBD1	TRBV19	TRBJ2-3	NA
TGTGCCAGCAGCTTGTCAGGAAAGAACACTGAAGCTTTCTTT	CASSLSGKNTEAFF	NA	TRBV5-6	TRBJ1-1	once
TGTGCCAGCAGAAAGGGAGGGTACCTACGCTCTGGAAACACCATATATTTT	CASRKGGYLRSGNTIYF	NA	TRBV21-1	TRBJ1-3	NA
TGTGCCAGCAGTCTAACAGGGGGAAGCGGCACTGAAGCTTTCTTT	CASSLTGGSGTEAFF	TRBD1	TRBV6-1	TRBJ1-1	NA
TGTGCCAGCACTCCTAGCGGGAGAGTTTCAGGGCAGTACTTC	CASTPSGRVSGQYF	TRBD2	TRBV6-5	TRBJ2-7	NA
TGTGCCAGCAGCCCCTCCGTGACTTCCTACGAGCAGTACTTC	CASSPSVTSYEQYF	NA	TRBV7-9	TRBJ2-7	NA
TGTGCCAGTAGTGTTTCCGGGACAGGGCACCACGAGCAGTACTTC	CASSVSGTGHHEQYF	TRBD1	TRBV19	TRBJ2-7	few
TGTGCCAGCAGTTTATCCGACAGGGCTTTCCAGCCCCAGCATTTT	CASSLSDRAFQPQHF	TRBD1	TRBV28	TRBJ1-5	NA
TGTGCCAGCAGAGTCAGGGGACAGCCTCCTGGAAACACCATATATTTT	CASRVRGQPPGNTIYF	TRBD1	TRBV27	TRBJ1-3	NA
TGTGCCAGCAGTTCCACCAGGGGCGGAGGCTACACCTTC	CASSSTRGGGYTF	NA	TRBV6-5	TRBJ1-2	NA
TGTGCCAGTACCAAGGGACAGGGGTTCTCCGTCTATGGCTACACCTTC	CASTKGQGFSVYGYTF	TRBD1	TRBV19	TRBJ1-2	NA
TGTGCCAGCAGTCCAGCGGGAGGGCCGAGTACCGGGGAGCTGTTTTTT	CASSPAGGPSTGELFF	TRBD2	TRBV27	TRBJ2-2	NA
TGTGCCTGGAGAAAGACAGGGTCGACTGGGGCCAACGTCCTGACTTTC	CAWRKTGSTGANVLTF	TRBD1	TRBV30	TRBJ2-6	NA
TGTGCCAGCAGCCAAACTAGCGGGAGAGAGACCCAGTACTTC	CASSQTSGRETQYF	TRBD2	TRBV4-2	TRBJ2-5	NA